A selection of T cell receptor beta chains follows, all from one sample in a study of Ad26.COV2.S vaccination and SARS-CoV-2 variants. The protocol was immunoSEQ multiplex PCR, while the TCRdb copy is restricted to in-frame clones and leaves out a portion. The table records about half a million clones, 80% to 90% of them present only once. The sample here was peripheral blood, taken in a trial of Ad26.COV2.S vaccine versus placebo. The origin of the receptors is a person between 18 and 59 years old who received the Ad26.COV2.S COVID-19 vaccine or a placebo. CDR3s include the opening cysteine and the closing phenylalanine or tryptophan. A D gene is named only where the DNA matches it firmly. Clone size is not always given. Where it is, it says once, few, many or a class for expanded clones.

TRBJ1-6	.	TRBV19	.	CASSLSAQLDNSPLHF	TGTGCCAGTAGTCTTTCAGCACAGTTGGACAATTCACCCCTCCACTTT
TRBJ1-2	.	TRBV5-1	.	CASSPEGQRSNYGYTF	TGCGCCAGCAGCCCCGAAGGACAGCGTTCTAACTATGGCTACACCTTC
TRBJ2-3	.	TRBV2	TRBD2	CASSPTSATDTQYF	TGTGCCAGCAGCCCGACTAGCGCCACAGATACGCAGTATTTT
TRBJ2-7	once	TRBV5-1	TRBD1	CASSLGQVPAEQYF	TGCGCCAGCAGCCTGGGACAGGTACCCGCTGAGCAGTACTTC
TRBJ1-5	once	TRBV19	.	CASSIYWQGPTNNQPQHF	TGTGCCAGTAGTATTTATTGGCAGGGCCCCACTAACAATCAGCCCCAGCATTTT
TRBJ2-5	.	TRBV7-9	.	CASSLSGVQETQYF	TGTGCCAGCAGCTTATCGGGGGTACAAGAGACCCAGTACTTC
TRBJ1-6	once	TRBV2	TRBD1	CASGGQSSYNSPLHF	TGTGCCAGCGGGGGACAGAGCTCCTATAATTCACCCCTCCACTTT
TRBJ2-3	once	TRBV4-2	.	CASSQGLSSGGGNTDTQYF	TGTGCCAGCAGCCAAGGCCTGTCTTCCGGGGGCGGTAATACAGATACGCAGTATTTT
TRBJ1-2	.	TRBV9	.	CASSVAQASYGYTF	TGTGCCAGCAGCGTAGCCCAGGCCTCTTATGGCTACACCTTC
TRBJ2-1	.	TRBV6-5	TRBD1	CASDPGTGGYEQFF	TGTGCCAGCGATCCCGGGACAGGGGGCTATGAGCAGTTCTTC
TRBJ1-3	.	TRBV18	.	CASSPPISSGNTIYF	TGTGCCAGCTCACCACCCATCTCCTCTGGAAACACCATATATTTT
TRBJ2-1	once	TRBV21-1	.	CASSKAEGSEGNEQFF	TGTGCCAGCAGCAAAGCTGAGGGTAGCGAGGGCAATGAGCAGTTCTTC
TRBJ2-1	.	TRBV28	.	CASSSSSEPYNEQFF	TGTGCCAGCAGTTCATCTAGCGAACCCTACAATGAGCAGTTCTTC
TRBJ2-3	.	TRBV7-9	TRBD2	CASTHSGRAPDTQYF	TGTGCCAGCACCCATAGCGGGAGGGCCCCAGATACGCAGTATTTT
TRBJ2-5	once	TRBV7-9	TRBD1	CASRPGGARETQYF	TGTGCCAGCAGGCCAGGGGGCGCGAGGGAGACCCAGTACTTC
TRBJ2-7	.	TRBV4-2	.	CASSLTPGLLFYEQYF	TGTGCCAGCAGCCTCACGCCGGGACTCCTATTCTACGAGCAGTACTTC
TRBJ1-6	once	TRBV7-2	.	CASRYRPVDSPLHF	TGTGCCAGCAGGTACCGGCCGGTTGATTCACCCCTCCACTTT
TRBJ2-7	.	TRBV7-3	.	CASSLTDSAAYEQYF	TGTGCCAGCAGCTTAACGGACAGCGCGGCCTACGAGCAGTACTTC
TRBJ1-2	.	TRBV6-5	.	CASSSQGGYTF	TGTGCCAGCAGTTCACAGGGTGGCTACACCTTC
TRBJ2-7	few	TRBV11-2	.	CASSLVYSYEQYF	TGTGCCAGCAGCTTAGTCTATAGTTACGAGCAGTACTTC
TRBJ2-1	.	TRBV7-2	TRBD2	CASSLGSSGGAREQFF	TGTGCCAGCAGCTTAGGGAGTAGCGGGGGTGCTCGTGAGCAGTTCTTC
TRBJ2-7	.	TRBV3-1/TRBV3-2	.	CASGRVTNEQYF	TGTGCCAGCGGCAGGGTGACGAACGAGCAGTACTTC
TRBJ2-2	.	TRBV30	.	CAWSRSYTGELFF	TGTGCCTGGAGTAGGTCTTACACCGGGGAGCTGTTTTTT
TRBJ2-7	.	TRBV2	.	CASSERGAPSSYEQYF	TGTGCCAGCAGTGAAAGGGGGGCGCCGAGCTCCTACGAGCAGTACTTC
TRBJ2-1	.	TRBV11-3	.	CASSLVPGSRSEDNEQFF	TGTGCCAGCAGCTTAGTTCCAGGAAGTAGGTCGGAGGACAATGAGCAGTTCTTC
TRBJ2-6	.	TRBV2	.	CASKGQWANVLTF	TGTGCCAGCAAAGGCCAGTGGGCCAACGTCCTGACTTTC
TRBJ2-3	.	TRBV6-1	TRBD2	CASSEGLAGLQRTQYF	TGTGCCAGCAGTGAAGGACTAGCGGGTCTGCAGCGTACGCAGTATTTT
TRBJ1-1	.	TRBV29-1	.	CSVCGLNTEAFF	TGCAGCGTTTGCGGACTGAACACTGAAGCTTTCTTT
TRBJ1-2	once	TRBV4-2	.	CASSQDTAYGYTF	TGTGCCAGCAGCCAAGACACGGCTTATGGCTACACCTTC
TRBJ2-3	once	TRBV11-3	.	CASSRQAGTDTQYF	TGTGCCAGCAGCCGACAGGCGGGCACAGATACGCAGTATTTT
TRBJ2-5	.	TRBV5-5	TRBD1	CASSATGDRETQYF	TGTGCCAGCAGCGCGACAGGGGATAGAGAGACCCAGTACTTC
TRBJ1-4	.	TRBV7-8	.	CASSPNQATNEKLFF	TGTGCCAGCAGTCCCAACCAGGCAACTAATGAAAAACTGTTTTTT
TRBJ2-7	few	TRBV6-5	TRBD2	CASTLAGATSYEQYF	TGTGCCAGCACTCTAGCGGGAGCCACCTCCTACGAGCAGTACTTC
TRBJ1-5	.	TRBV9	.	CASSVAGGSQPQHF	TGTGCCAGCAGCGTAGCTGGTGGCTCTCAGCCCCAGCATTTT
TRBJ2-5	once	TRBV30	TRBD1	CAWSVQGRKPQYF	TGTGCCTGGAGTGTACAGGGGCGGAAGCCCCAGTACTTC
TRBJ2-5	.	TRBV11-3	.	CASSLGTGGTQYF	TGTGCCAGCAGCTTAGGGACTGGGGGGACCCAGTACTTC
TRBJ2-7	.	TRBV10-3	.	CAISDLLYEQYF	TGTGCCATCAGTGACTTATTGTACGAGCAGTACTTC
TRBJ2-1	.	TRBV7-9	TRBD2	CASSHFKTSGVYNEQFF	TGTGCCAGCAGTCACTTTAAGACTAGCGGAGTCTACAATGAGCAGTTCTTC
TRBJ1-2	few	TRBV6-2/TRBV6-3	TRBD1	CASSPTGDYGYTF	TGTGCCAGCAGTCCGACAGGGGACTATGGCTACACCTTC
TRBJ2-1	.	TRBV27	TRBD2	CASSSLRENYNEQFF	TGTGCCAGCAGCTCTTTGCGGGAGAACTACAATGAGCAGTTCTTC
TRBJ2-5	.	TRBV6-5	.	CASSYDKFSATQYF	TGTGCCAGCAGTTACGATAAGTTTTCTGCGACCCAGTACTTC